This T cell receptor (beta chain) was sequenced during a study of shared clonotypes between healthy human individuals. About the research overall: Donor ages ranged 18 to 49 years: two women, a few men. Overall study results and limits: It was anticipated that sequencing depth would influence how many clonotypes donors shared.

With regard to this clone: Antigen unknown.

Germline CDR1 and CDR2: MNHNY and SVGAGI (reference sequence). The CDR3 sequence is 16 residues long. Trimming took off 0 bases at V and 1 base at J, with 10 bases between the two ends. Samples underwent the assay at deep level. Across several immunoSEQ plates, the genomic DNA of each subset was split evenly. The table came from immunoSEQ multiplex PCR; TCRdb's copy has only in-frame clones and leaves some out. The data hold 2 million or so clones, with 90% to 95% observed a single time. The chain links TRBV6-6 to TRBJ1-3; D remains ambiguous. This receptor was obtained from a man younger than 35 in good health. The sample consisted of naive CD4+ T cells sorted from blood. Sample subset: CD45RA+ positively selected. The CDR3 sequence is CASSYSAYTSGNTIYF. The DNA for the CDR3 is TGTGCCAGCAGTTACTCGGCCTACACATCTGGAAACACCATATATTTT.